This TCR beta chain came from a study of T cells in Graves' hyperthyroidism and ophthalmopathy. The CDR3 regions of TCR beta were amplified from RNA transcripts. When the TCR CDR3 underwent first-round RT-PCR, the HTBI primer set was used. TCRdb reprocessed the multiplex PCR reads with MiXCR, giving one entry per CDR3 protein. This table has fewer than 350,000 distinct CDR3 sequences, more than 10% appearing once. There are 14 residues in the CDR3. CDR1 is SGHTA and CDR2 is FQGTGA in the germline V gene. Unmatched junction bases numbered 1, after V lost 2 bases and J lost 8 bases. Patients were aged 18 to 65, had disease duration under 2 months, and had newly diagnosed hyperthyroidism.

The receptor was derived from a woman aged 30 to 39 with Graves' hyperthyroidism that later progressed to Graves' ophthalmopathy. The chain combines TRBV7-3 with TRBJ2-1, with 12 positions matching TRBD2. Material for sequencing was blood. The CDR3 is CASSLLAGGDEQFF. CDR3 DNA: TGTGCCAGCAGCTTACTAGCGGGAGGGGATGAGCAGTTCTTC.